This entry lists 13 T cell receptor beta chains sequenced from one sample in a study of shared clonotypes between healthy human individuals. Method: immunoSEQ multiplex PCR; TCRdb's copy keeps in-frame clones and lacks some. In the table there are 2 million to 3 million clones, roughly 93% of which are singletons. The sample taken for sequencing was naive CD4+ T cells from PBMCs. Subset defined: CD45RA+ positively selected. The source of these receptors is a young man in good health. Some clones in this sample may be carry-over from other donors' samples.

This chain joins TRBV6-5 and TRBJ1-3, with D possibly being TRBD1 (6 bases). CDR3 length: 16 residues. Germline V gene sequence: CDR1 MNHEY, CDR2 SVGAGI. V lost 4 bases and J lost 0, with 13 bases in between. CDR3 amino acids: CASSSTTGYSGNTIYF. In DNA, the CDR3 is TGTGCCAGCAGTTCCACGACAGGTTACTCTGGAAACACCATATATTTT.

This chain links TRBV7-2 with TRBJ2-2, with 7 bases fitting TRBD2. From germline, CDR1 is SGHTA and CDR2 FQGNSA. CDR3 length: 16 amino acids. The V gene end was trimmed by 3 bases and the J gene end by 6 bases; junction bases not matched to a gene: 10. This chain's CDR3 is CASSFGPAGRAGELFF. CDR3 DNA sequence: TGTGCCAGCAGCTTTGGTCCAGCGGGAAGGGCCGGGGAGCTGTTTTTT.

CDR3: CASSVTTGFYGYTF. CDR3 nucleotides: TGTGCCAGCAGCGTAACGACAGGGTTCTATGGCTACACCTTC. The chain combines TRBV9 with TRBJ1-2; TRBD1 matches 7 bases. Germline V CDR1 and CDR2: SGDLS, YYNGEE. The CDR3 has 14 amino acids. J lost 4 bases, V lost 1 base, and 4 bases had no gene match. The whole variable domain, remainder taken from reference TRBV9 and TRBJ1-2, is DSGVTQTPKHLITATGQRVTLRCSPRSGDLSVYWYQQSLDQGLQFLIQYYNGEERAKGNILERFSAQQFPDLHSELNLSSLELGDSALYFCASSVTTGFYGYTFGSGTRLTVV.

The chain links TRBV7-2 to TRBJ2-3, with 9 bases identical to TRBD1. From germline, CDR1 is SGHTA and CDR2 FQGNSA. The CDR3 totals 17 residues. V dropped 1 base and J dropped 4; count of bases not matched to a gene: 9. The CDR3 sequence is CASSLVGTGIVPDTQYF. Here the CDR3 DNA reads TGTGCCAGCAGCTTAGTAGGGACAGGGATCGTCCCAGATACGCAGTATTTT.

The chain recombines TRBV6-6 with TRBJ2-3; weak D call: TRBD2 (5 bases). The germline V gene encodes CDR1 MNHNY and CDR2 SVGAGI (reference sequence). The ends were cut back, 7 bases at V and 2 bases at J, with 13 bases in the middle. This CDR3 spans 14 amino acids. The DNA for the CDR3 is TGTGCCAGCACTGAGGCGGGCCCCACAGATACGCAGTATTTT. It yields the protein CASTEAGPTDTQYF.

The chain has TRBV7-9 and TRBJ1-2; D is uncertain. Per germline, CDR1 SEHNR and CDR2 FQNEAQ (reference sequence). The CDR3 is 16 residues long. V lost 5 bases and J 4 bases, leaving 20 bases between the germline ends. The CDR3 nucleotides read TGTGCCAGCAGCCCAAGCCCAGGCCCCTCGGGCTATGGCTACACCTTC. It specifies CASSPSPGPSGYGYTF. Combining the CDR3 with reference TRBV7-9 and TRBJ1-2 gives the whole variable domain DTGVSQNPRHKITKRGQNVTFRCDPISEHNRLYWYRQTLGQGPEFLTYFQNEAQLEKSRLLSDRFSAERPKGSFSTLEIQRTEQGDSAMYLCASSPSPGPSGYGYTFGSGTRLTVV.

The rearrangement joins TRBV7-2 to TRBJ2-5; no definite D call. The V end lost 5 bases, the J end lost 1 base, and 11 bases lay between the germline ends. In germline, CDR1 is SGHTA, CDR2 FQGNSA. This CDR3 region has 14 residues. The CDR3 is CASSPSLTQETQYF. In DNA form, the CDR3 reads TGTGCCAGCAGCCCCTCCTTAACCCAAGAGACCCAGTACTTC.

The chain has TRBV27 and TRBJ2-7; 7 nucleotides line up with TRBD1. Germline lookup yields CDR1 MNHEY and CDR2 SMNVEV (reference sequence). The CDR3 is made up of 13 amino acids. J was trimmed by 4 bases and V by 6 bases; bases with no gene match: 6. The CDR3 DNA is TGTGCCAGCAGGCAACAGGGGCGGTACGAGCAGTACTTC. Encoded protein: CASRQQGRYEQYF.

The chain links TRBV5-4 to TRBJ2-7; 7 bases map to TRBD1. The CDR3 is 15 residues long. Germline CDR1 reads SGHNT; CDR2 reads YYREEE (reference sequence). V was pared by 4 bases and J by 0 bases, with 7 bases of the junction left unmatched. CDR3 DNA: TGTGCCAGCAGCGCGCAGGGGGATAGCTCCTACGAGCAGTACTTC. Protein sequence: CASSAQGDSSYEQYF.

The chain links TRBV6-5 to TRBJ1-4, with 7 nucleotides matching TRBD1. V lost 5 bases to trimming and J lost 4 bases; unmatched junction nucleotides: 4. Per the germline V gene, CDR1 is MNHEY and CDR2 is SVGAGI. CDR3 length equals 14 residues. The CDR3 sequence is CASSRQGINEKLFF. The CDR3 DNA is TGTGCCAGCAGTCGACAGGGCATTAATGAAAAACTGTTTTTT.

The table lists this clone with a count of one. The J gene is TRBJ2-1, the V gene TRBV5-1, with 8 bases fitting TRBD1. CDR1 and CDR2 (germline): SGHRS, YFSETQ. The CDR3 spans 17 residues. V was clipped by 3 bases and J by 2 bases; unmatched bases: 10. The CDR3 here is CASSYRTGTSTYNEQFF. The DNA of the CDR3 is TGCGCCAGCAGCTATAGGACAGGGACGAGCACCTACAATGAGCAGTTCTTC.

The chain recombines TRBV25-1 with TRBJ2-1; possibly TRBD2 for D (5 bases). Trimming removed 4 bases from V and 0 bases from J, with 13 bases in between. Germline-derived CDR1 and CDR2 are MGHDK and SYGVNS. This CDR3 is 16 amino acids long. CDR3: CASSAASHISYNEQFF. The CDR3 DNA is TGTGCCAGCAGTGCCGCTAGCCACATCTCCTACAATGAGCAGTTCTTC.

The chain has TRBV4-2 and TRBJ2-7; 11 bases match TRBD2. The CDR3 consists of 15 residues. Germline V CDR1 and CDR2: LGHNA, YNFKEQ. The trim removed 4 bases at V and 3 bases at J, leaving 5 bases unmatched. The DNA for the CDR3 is TGTGCCAGCAGCCCCTCGGGGACTAGCGGCTACGAGCAGTACTTC. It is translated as CASSPSGTSGYEQYF.